These 5 T cell receptor beta chains were sequenced from one sample in a study of T cell responses to AZD1222 COVID-19 vaccine. Using immunoSEQ multiplex PCR, the repertoire was profiled, and TCRdb retains in-frame clones only, with some absent. The sample shows around 180,000 clones, around nine tenths of them seen only once. This sample comprised peripheral blood, obtained on day 0 of AZD1222 vaccination. The receptors derive from an adult in good health.

The V call is TRBV2, the J call TRBJ2-2, with 7 bases that match TRBD1. Per the germline V gene, CDR1 is SNHLY and CDR2 is FYNNEI. Trimming removed 6 bases from V and 1 base from J; junction bases left unmatched: 5. The length of the CDR3 is 15 residues. The CDR3 region has the DNA TGTGCCAGCAGCCCCGGGACAGTGAACACCGGGGAGCTGTTTTTT. Translated: CASSPGTVNTGELFF.

V and J are TRBV5-1 and TRBJ1-2; TRBD1 is a possible D gene (5 bases). V dropped 2 bases and J dropped 6 bases, with 14 bases sitting between them. The CDR3 runs to 14 residues. The germline V gene has CDR1 SGHRS and CDR2 YFSETQ. CDR3 sequence: CASSFREGTDGYTF. In DNA, the CDR3 is TGCGCCAGCAGCTTTCGCGAAGGGACGGATGGCTACACCTTC. The whole variable domain, remainder taken from reference TRBV5-1 and TRBJ1-2, is KAGVTQTPRYLIKTRGQQVTLSCSPISGHRSVSWYQQTPGQGLQFLFEYFSETQRNKGNFPGRFSGRQFSNSRSEMNVSTLELGDSALYLCASSFREGTDGYTFGSGTRLTVV.

CDR3 nucleotides: TGTGCCAGCAGCTCCCAGCGGGGGAGTCAAGAGACCCAGTACTTC. Translating gives CASSSQRGSQETQYF. The V gene is TRBV5-4, the J gene TRBJ2-5; 8 bases line up with TRBD2. V lost 3 bases and J lost 2; bases outside the gene matches: 6. Looked up from germline, CDR1 is SGHNT and CDR2 is YYREEE (reference sequence). CDR3 size: 15 residues.

A single count supports this clone. The chain employs TRBV2 and TRBJ1-5, with TRBD1 identical over 9 bases. Trimming at V came to 1 base and at J to 0 bases, leaving 13 bases not matched to a gene. Per germline, CDR1 SNHLY and CDR2 FYNNEI. The CDR3 extends over 20 amino acids. CDR3 amino acids: CASSEGRGQGRPFSNQPQHF. In nucleotides, the CDR3 is TGTGCCAGCAGTGAAGGGAGGGGACAGGGTCGTCCTTTTAGCAATCAGCCCCAGCATTTT.

The CDR3 is CASSDHRGMRETQYF. CDR3 nucleotide sequence: TGTGCCAGCAGCGACCACAGGGGGATGCGTGAGACCCAGTACTTC. This chain connects TRBV9 to TRBJ2-5; 8 bases line up with TRBD1. CDR3 size: 15 residues. CDR1 and CDR2 from the germline V gene are SGDLS and YYNGEE. V lost 3 bases and J lost 5; bases outside the gene matches: 9.